This TCR beta chain was sequenced during a study of radiotherapy plus CTLA-4 blockade in lung cancer. V shed 10 bases, J shed 7 bases, and the junction held 9 bases outside the gene matches. CDR1 and CDR2 (germline): MGHDK, SYGVNS. This CDR3 is built from 13 residues. Some clones are missing from TCRdb's copy, which holds only in-frame ones; the method was immunoSEQ multiplex PCR. The table has 56,000 or so clones, more than 60% seen once; the top ten hold 15% to 20%. The TCR was taken from a human donor with non-small cell lung cancer who had a complete response to radiotherapy plus ipilimumab. The J gene is TRBJ1-2, the V gene TRBV25-1; TRBD1 matches 10 bases. Sequenced here: peripheral blood, sampled from a patient treated with radiotherapy plus ipilimumab. The CDR3 DNA reads TGTGCCACCTCCGGGACAGGGGCCTCTGGCTACACCTTC. Residues: CATSGTGASGYTF.